This T cell receptor beta chain was sequenced for a study of monozygotic twins with inflammatory bowel disease. Points from the study as a whole: Versus healthy twins, IBD patients showed fewer clonotypes shared with others, especially with disease activity. Concordant and discordant twins showed no difference in repertoire similarity, possibly from limited power.

Comment on this clonotype: The antigen is undetermined.

TCRdb reworked the 5' RACE reads into one entry per CDR3 protein, no DNA. The listing contains 350,000 to 500,000 distinct CDR3 sequences. The CDR3 contains 13 residues. In germline, CDR1 is MNHNS, CDR2 SASEGT. Sequenced input: blood. The chain recombines TRBV6-1 with TRBJ2-5. The TCR was taken from a human donor with ulcerative colitis or Crohn's disease, or a healthy co-twin of an affected twin (not recorded which). The CDR3 region is CASSDGSPKTQYF.